This T cell receptor (beta chain) was profiled in a study of long-term antiretroviral therapy in people with HIV. CDR3 length: 13 residues. Germline lookup yields CDR1 SGHDT and CDR2 YYEEEE. Germline trimming cut 4 bases from V and 13 bases from J; bases unmatched to any gene: 11. This clone has a handful of counts. No antigen is known for it. Researchers ran immunoSEQ v3.0 at survey level. The assay was immunoSEQ multiplex PCR, and TCRdb's table has in-frame clones only and misses some. The sample lists roughly 30,000 clones, more than 70% occurring once. Findings of the study overall: Gathering of blood took place between about 2004 and 2018, possibly under older ART regimens.

The clonotype comes from a woman in her thirties with HIV. V and J are TRBV5-6 and TRBJ1-2, with 9 bases that match TRBD1. The source material was unsorted PBMCs, sampled 0.8 years after starting antiretroviral therapy. The CDR3 bases are TGTGCCAGCAGCGGGGGACAGGGATACATCTCCACCTTC. Translating it yields CASSGGQGYISTF. Complete variable domain (other parts from reference TRBV5-6 and TRBJ1-2): DAGVTQSPTHLIKTRGQQVTLRCSPKSGHDTVSWYQQALGQGPQFIFQYYEEEERQRGNFPDRFSGHQFPNYSSELNVNALLLGDSALYLCASSGGQGYISTFGSGTRLTVV.